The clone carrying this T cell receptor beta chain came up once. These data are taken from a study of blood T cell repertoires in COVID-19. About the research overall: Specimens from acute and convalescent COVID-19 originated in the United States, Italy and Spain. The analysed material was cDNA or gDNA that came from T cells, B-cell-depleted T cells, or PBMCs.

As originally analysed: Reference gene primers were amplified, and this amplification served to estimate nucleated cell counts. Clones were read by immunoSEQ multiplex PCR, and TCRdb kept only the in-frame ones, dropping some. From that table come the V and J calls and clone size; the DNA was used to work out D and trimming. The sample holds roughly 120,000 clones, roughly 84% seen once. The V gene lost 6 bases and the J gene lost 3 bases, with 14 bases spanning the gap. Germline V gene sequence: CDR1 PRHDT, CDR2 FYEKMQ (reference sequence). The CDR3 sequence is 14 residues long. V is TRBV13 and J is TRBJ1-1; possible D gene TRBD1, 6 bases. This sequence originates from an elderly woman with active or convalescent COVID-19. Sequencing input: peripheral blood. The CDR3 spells CASRRRGVDTEAFF. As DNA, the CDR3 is TGTGCCAGCAGACGCAGGGGTGTCGACACTGAAGCTTTCTTT. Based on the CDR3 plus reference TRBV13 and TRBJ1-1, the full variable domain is AAGVIQSPRHLIKEKRETATLKCYPIPRHDTVYWYQQGPGQDPQFLISFYEKMQSDKGSIPDRFSAQQFSDYHSELNMSSLELGDSALYFCASRRRGVDTEAFFGQGTRLTVV.